A single T cell receptor beta chain is shown here with its context. Its antigen is still unknown. No base qualities exist here, and no much larger clone lies one base off it. TCRbeta CDR3 regions were amplified from genomic DNA by means of the immunoSEQ Assay, a bias-controlled multiplex PCR. In the source study's methods: Within the assay, amplification of reference gene primers was used to estimate how many nucleated cells each sample contained. To quantify the absolute abundance of each unique TCRbeta CDR3 rearrangement, sequence reads were collapsed and filtered. For each sample, productive Simpson clonality was calculated by taking the square root of Simpson's diversity index across productive rearrangements. What TCRdb holds here is the immuneACCESS table cut down to in-frame rearrangements. Part of the clones is not present; checked against another copy, under half of the missing clones reflect an unresolved V gene, and the others are unexplained. Clone size and the V and J calls come from that table; the DNA yielded D and trimming. Across this sample there are around 340,000 clones, with around 83% seen only once. 2.5% to 3.5% of the sample is in the top ten clones.

Each collaborating institution followed its own protocols to collect whole blood in K2EDTA tubes. For TCRbeta analysis, collaborators shipped samples in one of three forms: frozen whole blood, isolated PBMCs, or DNA extracted from either of those sample types. The sample belongs to a study of blood T cell repertoires in COVID-19 (dated by TCRdb to 2019 to 2021). About the investigation overall: The collaborator samples originated in the United States, Italy and Spain and spanned the acute and convalescent phases of COVID-19. Where HLA class I and class II types were available, the types were taken from metadata supplied by the sample provider, not from assay-based typing. Deeply sampled blood TCRbeta repertoires from subjects exposed to, actively infected with, or recovered from COVID-19 were included in the dataset. The samples were drawn from two sources: the first 160 participants of the ongoing ImmuneRACE study, and 1,254 subjects contributed by 6 global collaborators. The prospective study material was composed of cDNA or gDNA derived from T cells, B-cell-depleted T cells, or PBMCs. The sample metadata nearly always contained a de-identified subject ID, COVID-19 status, age in years and sex. The repertoires were made available in a free public database intended to serve as a resource for research on the immune response to SARS-CoV-2. Broad study findings and their caveats: How much clinical and demographic metadata was included differed by source and by participant, and the metadata was provided uncurated.

The germline V end is reduced by 7 bases and the J end by 9 bases; junction bases left unmatched: 5. The CDR3 runs 14 residues from the cysteine to the phenylalanine. The read is trimmed to its CDR3 DNA, 42 bases read in frame from base 1. From the germline V gene, CDR1 is SGDLS and CDR2 is YYNGEE. This TCR was recovered from a man under 40 with active or convalescent COVID-19. Sequencing was carried out using peripheral blood. The chain links TRBV9 with TRBJ2-3; 16 bases in the middle match TRBD2. The DNA is as follows: TGTGCCAGCGGGACTAGCGGGGGGGCAGGGACGCAGTATTTT. This translates into CASGTSGGAGTQYF.